These 5 T cell receptor beta chains were sequenced from one sample in a study of blood T cell repertoires in COVID-19. Sequencing was performed with immunoSEQ multiplex PCR; in TCRdb, only in-frame clones are kept and a portion is missing. The sample records about 230,000 clones, 70% to 90% being singletons. The specimen was PBMCs or T cells enriched from blood (not recorded which). These receptors were collected from a man under 40 who had recovered from COVID-19.

The chain employs TRBV28 and TRBJ2-7; TRBD1 aligns across 7 bases. This CDR3 is built from 15 residues. Germline V gene sequence: CDR1 MDHEN, CDR2 SYDVKM. After removal of 5 bases from V and 0 bases from J, the junction contained 7 bases not matched to a gene. CDR3 coding DNA: TGTGCCAGCAGTCGGACAGGAGCCGTCTCCTACGAGCAGTACTTC. Its protein is CASSRTGAVSYEQYF.

Of note for this clone: The sample holds other DNA sequences that translate to the same CDR3. The chain couples TRBV29-1 to TRBJ1-1; perhaps TRBD1 as D (5 bases). This CDR3 comprises 13 residues. The germline V gene encodes CDR1 SQVTM and CDR2 ANQGSEA. The V end lost 4 bases, the J end lost 0 bases, and 9 bases lay between the germline ends. The CDR3 DNA reads as TGCAGCGTTGGTAGGGGCCTGAACACTGAAGCTTTCTTT. Its translation: CSVGRGLNTEAFF.

V is TRBV27 and J is TRBJ2-1; 10 bases are a match to TRBD2. In germline, CDR1 is MNHEY, CDR2 SMNVEV (reference sequence). The ends lost 4 bases at V and 5 bases at J; junction bases unmatched: 8. This CDR3 spans 16 amino acids. CDR3 DNA sequence: TGTGCCAGCAGTTCACTATCTAGCGGGGGTGACAATGAGCAGTTCTTC. Its translation: CASSSLSSGGDNEQFF.

The chain employs TRBV9 and TRBJ1-3; D is ambiguous. Germline CDR1 is SGDLS and CDR2 is YYNGEE. V was pared by 2 bases and J by 8 bases, with 23 bases between. The length of the CDR3 is 17 residues. Written as DNA, the CDR3 is TGTGCCAGCAGCGTCTCTATCCGGGAGGATGTGCTAGACACCATATATTTT. Protein product: CASSVSIREDVLDTIYF.

The CDR3 region is CASMRETSARTDTQYF. The CDR3 DNA reads as TGTGCCAGCATGCGCGAAACTAGCGCCCGCACAGATACGCAGTATTTT. V and J are TRBV27 and TRBJ2-3; 7 bases line up with TRBD2. V gave up 7 bases and J gave up 1 base; unmatched junction bases: 11. The CDR3 has 16 residues. Germline V gene data show CDR1 as MNHEY and CDR2 as SMNVEV (reference sequence).